The next 14 T cell receptor beta chains were all read from a single sample in a study of cytomegalovirus exposure and HLA in healthy donors. The study ran its PCR with 60 Vbeta and 13 Jbeta primers. Here immunoSEQ multiplex PCR was the method, and the copy in TCRdb shows in-frame clones only, minus some. The repertoire has 150,000 to 200,000 clones, roughly 79% of them found once; the top ten carry around 15%. The sample taken for sequencing was PBMCs. The receptors here all came from a man in his forties or fifties in good health and CMV-seropositive.

The chain combines TRBV2 with TRBJ1-6; D not resolved. The V gene lost 4 bases and the J gene lost 7 bases, with 11 bases spanning the gap. This CDR3 has 14 residues. CDR1 is SNHLY, CDR2 FYNNEI, per germline. The DNA of the CDR3 is TGTGCCAGCAGTGCTAACAGCTTAAATTCACCCCTCCACTTT. This sequence encodes CASSANSLNSPLHF.

V is TRBV16 and J is TRBJ1-5; D not certain. This CDR3 comprises 13 residues. V lost 2 bases to trimming and J lost 3 bases, with 5 bases between them. Germline CDR1 is KGHSY and CDR2 is FQNENV. CDR3 nucleotides: TGTGCCAGCAGCCAACAGGCCAATCAGCCCCAGCATTTT. Protein: CASSQQANQPQHF.

This chain links TRBV5-1 with TRBJ1-1, with TRBD1 matching over 7 bases. The germline CDR1 and CDR2 sequences are SGHRS and YFSETQ. This CDR3 is 17 amino acids long. Trimming took 4 bases from V and 2 from J; bases not matched to a gene: 14. This CDR3 is CASSHAGTASPNTEAFF. DNA of the CDR3: TGCGCCAGCAGCCATGCCGGGACAGCATCCCCCAACACTGAAGCTTTCTTT. The full variable domain, in which reference TRBV5-1 and TRBJ1-1 provide the parts outside the CDR3, is KAGVTQTPRYLIKTRGQQVTLSCSPISGHRSVSWYQQTPGQGLQFLFEYFSETQRNKGNFPGRFSGRQFSNSRSEMNVSTLELGDSALYLCASSHAGTASPNTEAFFGQGTRLTVV.

The chain recombines TRBV18 with TRBJ1-6, with D possibly matching TRBD1 (6 bases). The CDR3 covers 15 residues. Germline CDR1 and CDR2: KGHSH and LQKENI. Trimming took off 0 bases at V and 9 bases at J, with 12 bases between the two ends. DNA of the CDR3: TGTGCCAGCTCACCACCGACAGGCGATGGTTCACCCCTCCACTTT. Translated, it gives CASSPPTGDGSPLHF.

This chain connects TRBV6-5 to TRBJ1-2; 7 positions agree with TRBD1. Germline CDR1 is MNHEY and CDR2 is SVGAGI. The ends lost 5 bases at V and 6 bases at J; junction bases unmatched: 6. CDR3 length equals 13 residues. The DNA of the CDR3 is TGTGCCAGCAGTCTTACAGGGACAGATGGCTACACCTTC. Translated, it gives CASSLTGTDGYTF.

The J gene is TRBJ2-2, the V gene TRBV4-3; 7 bases line up with TRBD1. With V trimmed by 0 bases and J by 8 bases, 9 bases remained unmatched. The CDR3 is 16 residues long. CDR1 is LGHNA, CDR2 YSLEER, per germline. The CDR3 bases are TGCGCCAGCAGCCAAGATAGAAGGGGGCTATTGGGGGAGCTGTTTTTT. Amino acid sequence: CASSQDRRGLLGELFF.

The J gene is TRBJ2-2, the V gene TRBV9, with TRBD1 matching over 7 bases. This CDR3 has 16 amino acids. V shed 3 bases, J shed 0 bases, and the junction held 5 bases outside the gene matches. The V gene's germline CDR1 is SGDLS and CDR2 YYNGEE. As DNA, the CDR3 is TGTGCCAGCAGCGCCCGACAGGGATCGAACACCGGGGAGCTGTTTTTT. It specifies CASSARQGSNTGELFF.

The V gene is TRBV6-6, the J gene TRBJ1-2; TRBD1 agrees at 11 bases. The CDR3 has 13 residues. Losses at the gene ends were 5 bases for V and 14 bases for J; bases not matched to a gene: 10. The germline gives CDR1 MNHNY, CDR2 SVGAGI (reference sequence). The CDR3 bases are TGTGCCAGCAGTCTCGGGACAGGGGGGCCTCGAACCTTC. Its protein product is CASSLGTGGPRTF.

This chain uses TRBV18 with TRBJ1-1; a weak D match, TRBD1 (5 bases). The CDR3 contains 13 residues. With 5 bases removed from V and 1 base from J, the gap between germline ends came to 8 bases. Looked up from germline, CDR1 is KGHSH and CDR2 is LQKENI. The CDR3 DNA reads as TGTGCCAGCTCAAGGGGTGAGAACACTGAAGCTTTCTTT. Translated, it gives CASSRGENTEAFF.

This clone was seen a few times. This chain links TRBV5-8 with TRBJ1-1; no clear D gene. CDR1 is SGHTS, CDR2 YDEGEE, per germline. CDR3 length equals 16 residues. V gave up 1 base and J gave up 1 base, with 14 bases separating them. The CDR3 DNA is TGTGCCAGCAGCTTGCCCCGAAGACTGTCGAACACTGAAGCTTTCTTT. It encodes CASSLPRRLSNTEAFF. The full variable domain, its missing parts supplied by reference TRBV5-8 and TRBJ1-1, is EAGVTQSPTHLIKTRGQQATLRCSPISGHTSVYWYQQALGLGLQFLLWYDEGEERNRGNFPPRFSGRQFPNYSSELNVNALELEDSALYLCASSLPRRLSNTEAFFGQGTRLTVV.

This chain joins TRBV14 and TRBJ2-1, with TRBD2 identical over 9 bases. With V trimmed by 8 bases and J by 0 bases, 5 bases remained unmatched. Germline values: CDR1 SGHDN, CDR2 FVKESK. This CDR3 region has 15 residues. CDR3 bases: TGTGCCAGCCGGAATAGCGGGGGCTCCTACAATGAGCAGTTCTTC. Encoded protein: CASRNSGGSYNEQFF. The full variable domain, rest sourced from reference TRBV14 and TRBJ2-1, is EAGVTQFPSHSVIEKGQTVTLRCDPISGHDNLYWYRRVMGKEIKFLLHFVKESKQDESGMPNNRFLAERTGGTYSTLKVQPAELEDSGVYFCASRNSGGSYNEQFFGPGTRLTVL.

This clone was counted between two and nine times. CDR3 DNA sequence: TGTGCCAGCAGCTTGGGAGCTGCAACTAATGAAAAACTGTTTTTT. This gives the protein CASSLGAATNEKLFF. The chain is built from TRBV5-4 and TRBJ1-4; no reliable D call. V was shortened by 0 bases and J by 0 bases, with 6 bases between the two germline ends. Germline lookup yields CDR1 SGHNT and CDR2 YYREEE (reference sequence). The CDR3 is 15 amino acids.

This clone was observed a few times. The rearrangement joins TRBV18 to TRBJ1-1, with 11 bases fitting TRBD1. The CDR3 consists of 16 residues. V lost 5 bases, J lost 0 bases, and 5 bases stayed unmatched. CDR1 is KGHSH, CDR2 LQKENI, per germline. CDR3 in DNA: TGTGCCAGCTCAATGGACAGGGGGCGATTGAACACTGAAGCTTTCTTT. It yields the protein CASSMDRGRLNTEAFF.

The V gene is TRBV2, the J gene TRBJ2-5; tentatively, D is TRBD1 (5 bases). This CDR3 comprises 14 residues. V shed 8 bases and J shed 5 bases, with 18 bases lying between them. Looked up from germline, CDR1 is SNHLY and CDR2 is FYNNEI. Written as DNA, the CDR3 is TGTGCCAGCGGTCCCGGACAAAATTTGGAGACCCAGTACTTC. Protein product: CASGPGQNLETQYF.